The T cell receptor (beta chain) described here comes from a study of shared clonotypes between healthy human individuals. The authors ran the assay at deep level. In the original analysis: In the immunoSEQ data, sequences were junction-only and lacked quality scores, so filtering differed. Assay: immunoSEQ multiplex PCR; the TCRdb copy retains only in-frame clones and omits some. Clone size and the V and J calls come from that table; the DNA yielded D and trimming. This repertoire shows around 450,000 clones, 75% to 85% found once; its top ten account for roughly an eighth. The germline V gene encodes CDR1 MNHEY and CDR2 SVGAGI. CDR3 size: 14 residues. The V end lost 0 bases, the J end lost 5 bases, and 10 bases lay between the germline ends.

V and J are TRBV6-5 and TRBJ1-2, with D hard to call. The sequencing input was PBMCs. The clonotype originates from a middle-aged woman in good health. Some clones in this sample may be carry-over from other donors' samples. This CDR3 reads CASSYSSGLYGYTF. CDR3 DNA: TGTGCCAGCAGTTACTCTTCAGGACTGTATGGCTACACCTTC.